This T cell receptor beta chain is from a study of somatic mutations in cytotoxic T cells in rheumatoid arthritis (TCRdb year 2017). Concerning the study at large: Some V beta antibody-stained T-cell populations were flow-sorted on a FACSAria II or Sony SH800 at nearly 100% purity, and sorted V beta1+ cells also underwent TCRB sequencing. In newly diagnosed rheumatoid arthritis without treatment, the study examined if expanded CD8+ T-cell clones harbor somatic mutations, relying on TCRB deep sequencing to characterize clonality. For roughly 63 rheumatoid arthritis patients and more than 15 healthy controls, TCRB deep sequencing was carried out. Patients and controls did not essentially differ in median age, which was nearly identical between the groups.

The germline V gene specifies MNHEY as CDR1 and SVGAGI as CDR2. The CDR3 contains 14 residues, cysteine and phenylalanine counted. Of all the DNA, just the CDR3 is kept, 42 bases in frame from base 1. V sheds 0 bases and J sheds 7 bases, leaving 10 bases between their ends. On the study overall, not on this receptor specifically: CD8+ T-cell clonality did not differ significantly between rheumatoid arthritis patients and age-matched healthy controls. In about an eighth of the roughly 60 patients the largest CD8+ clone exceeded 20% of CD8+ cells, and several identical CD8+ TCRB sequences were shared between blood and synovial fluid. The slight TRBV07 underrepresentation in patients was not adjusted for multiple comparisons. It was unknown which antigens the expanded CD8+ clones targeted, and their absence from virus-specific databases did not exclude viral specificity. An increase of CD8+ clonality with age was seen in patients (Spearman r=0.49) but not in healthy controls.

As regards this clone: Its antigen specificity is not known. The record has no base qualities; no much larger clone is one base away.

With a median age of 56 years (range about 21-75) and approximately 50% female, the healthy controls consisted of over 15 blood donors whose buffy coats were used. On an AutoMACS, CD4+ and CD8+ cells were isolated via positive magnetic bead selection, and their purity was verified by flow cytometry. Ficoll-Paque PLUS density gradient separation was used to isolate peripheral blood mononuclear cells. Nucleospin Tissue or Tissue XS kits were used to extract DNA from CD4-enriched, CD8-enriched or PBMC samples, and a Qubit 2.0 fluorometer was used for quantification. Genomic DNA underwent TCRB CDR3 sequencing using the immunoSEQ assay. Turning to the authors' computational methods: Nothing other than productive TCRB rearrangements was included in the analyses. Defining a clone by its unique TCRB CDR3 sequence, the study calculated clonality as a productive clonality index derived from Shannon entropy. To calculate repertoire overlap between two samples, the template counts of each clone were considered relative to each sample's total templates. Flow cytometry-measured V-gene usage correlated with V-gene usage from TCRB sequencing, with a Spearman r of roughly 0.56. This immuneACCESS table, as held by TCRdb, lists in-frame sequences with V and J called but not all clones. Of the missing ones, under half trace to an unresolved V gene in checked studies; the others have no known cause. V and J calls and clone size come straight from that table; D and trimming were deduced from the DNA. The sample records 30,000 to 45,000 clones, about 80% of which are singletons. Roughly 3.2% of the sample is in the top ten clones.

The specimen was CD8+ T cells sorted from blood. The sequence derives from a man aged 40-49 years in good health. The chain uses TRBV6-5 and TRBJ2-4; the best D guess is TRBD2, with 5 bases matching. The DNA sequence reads TGTGCCAGCAGTTACTCATCGGGGTTGAACATTCAGTACTTC. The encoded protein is CASSYSSGLNIQYF.